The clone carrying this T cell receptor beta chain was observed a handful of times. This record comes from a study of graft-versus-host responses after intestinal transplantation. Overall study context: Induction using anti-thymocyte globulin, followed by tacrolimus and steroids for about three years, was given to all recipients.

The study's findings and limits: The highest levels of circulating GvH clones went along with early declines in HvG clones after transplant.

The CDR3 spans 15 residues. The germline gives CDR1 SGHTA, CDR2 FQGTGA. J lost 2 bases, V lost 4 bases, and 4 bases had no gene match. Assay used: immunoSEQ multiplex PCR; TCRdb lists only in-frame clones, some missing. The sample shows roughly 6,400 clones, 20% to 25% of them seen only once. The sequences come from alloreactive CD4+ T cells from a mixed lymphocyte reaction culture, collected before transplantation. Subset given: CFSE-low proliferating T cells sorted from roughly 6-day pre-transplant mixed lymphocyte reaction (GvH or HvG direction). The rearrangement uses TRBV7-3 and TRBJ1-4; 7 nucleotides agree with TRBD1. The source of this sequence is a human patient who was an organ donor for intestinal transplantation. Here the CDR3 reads CASSSQGWTNEKLFF. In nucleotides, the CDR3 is TGTGCCAGCAGCTCACAGGGGTGGACTAATGAAAAACTGTTTTTT. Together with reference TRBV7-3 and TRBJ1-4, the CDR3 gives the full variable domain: GAGVSQTPSNKVTEKGKYVELRCDPISGHTALYWYRQSLGQGPEFLIYFQGTGAADDSGLPNDRFFAVRPEGSVSTLKIQRTERGDSAVYLCASSSQGWTNEKLFFGSGTQLSVL.